This T cell receptor (beta chain) was retrieved from a study of cytomegalovirus exposure and HLA in healthy donors. Findings of the study overall: The majority of CMV-associated TCR beta chains were reported as apparently HLA-restricted in a later analysis. Further analysis was carried out later, and it showed several of the most significant clusters appearing linked to common viral pathogens.

This cohort consisted of healthy bone marrow donors. Regarding this clone: Its antigen is still unknown.

This PCR relied on a set of 60 Vbeta primers and 13 Jbeta primers. Assay used: immunoSEQ multiplex PCR; TCRdb lists only in-frame clones, some missing. The repertoire holds roughly 80,000 clones, with more than 60% as singletons. The specimen sequenced was PBMCs. The origin of this receptor is a male donor in good health and CMV-seropositive.

The CDR3 reads CASRRAAPLSDTQYF. In DNA form, the CDR3 reads TGTGCCAGCAGGAGGGCAGCCCCTCTTTCAGATACGCAGTATTTT. The rearrangement links TRBV27 to TRBJ2-3; D perhaps matches TRBD2 (5 bases). Germline values: CDR1 MNHEY, CDR2 SMNVEV (reference sequence). V was clipped by 6 bases and J by 4 bases, with 17 bases between them. The CDR3 covers 15 residues.